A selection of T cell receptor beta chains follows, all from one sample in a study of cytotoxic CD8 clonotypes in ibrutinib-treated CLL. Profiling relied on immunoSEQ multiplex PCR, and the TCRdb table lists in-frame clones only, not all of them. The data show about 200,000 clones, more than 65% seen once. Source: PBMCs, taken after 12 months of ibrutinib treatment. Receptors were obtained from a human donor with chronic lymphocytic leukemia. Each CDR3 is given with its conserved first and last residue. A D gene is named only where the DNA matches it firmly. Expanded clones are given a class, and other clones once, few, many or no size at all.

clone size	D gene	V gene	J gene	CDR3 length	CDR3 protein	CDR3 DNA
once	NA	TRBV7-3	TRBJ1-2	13	CASSLSGAYGYTF	TGTGCCAGCTCTCTTTCGGGCGCTTATGGCTACACCTTC
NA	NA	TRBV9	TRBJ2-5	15	CASSRLDSHQETQYF	TGTGCCAGCAGCCGTCTGGACAGTCACCAAGAGACCCAGTACTTC
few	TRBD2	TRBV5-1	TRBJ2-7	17	CASSPGLTSGGSYEQYF	TGCGCCAGCAGCCCCGGCCTGACTAGCGGGGGGTCCTACGAGCAGTACTTC
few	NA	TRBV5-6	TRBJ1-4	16	CASSLAWAGANEKLFF	TGTGCCAGCAGCTTGGCGTGGGCCGGGGCTAATGAAAAACTGTTTTTT
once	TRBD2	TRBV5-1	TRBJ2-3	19	CASSLRTGGGAGSTDTQYF	TGCGCCAGCAGCTTGAGGACGGGCGGGGGGGCCGGTAGCACAGATACGCAGTATTTT
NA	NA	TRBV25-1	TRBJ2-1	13	CVTSRAGLGEQFF	TGTGTCACGAGTCGGGCTGGCCTTGGTGAGCAGTTCTTC
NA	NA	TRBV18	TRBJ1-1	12	CASSPWDTEAFF	TGTGCCAGCTCCCCCTGGGACACTGAAGCTTTCTTT
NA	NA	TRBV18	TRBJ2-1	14	CASSPGSSYNEQFF	TGTGCCAGCTCACCCGGAAGCTCCTACAATGAGCAGTTCTTC
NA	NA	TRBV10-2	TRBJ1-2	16	CASSAFRVSLVYGYTF	TGCGCCAGCAGTGCGTTCAGGGTATCTCTGGTCTATGGCTACACCTTC
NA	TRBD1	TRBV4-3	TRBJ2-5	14	CASSQDRGQETQYF	TGCGCCAGCAGCCAAGACAGGGGGCAAGAGACCCAGTACTTC
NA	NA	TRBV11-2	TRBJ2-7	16	CASSSLHGLDPSEQYF	TGTGCCAGCAGCTCGCTGCACGGGTTGGACCCCTCCGAGCAGTACTTC
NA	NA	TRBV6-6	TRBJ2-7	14	CASSYSGSSHEQYF	TGTGCCAGCAGTTACTCCGGGTCTAGCCACGAGCAGTACTTC
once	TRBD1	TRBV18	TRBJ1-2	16	CASSPPDRARLFGYTF	TGTGCCAGCTCACCACCCGACAGGGCCCGTCTATTTGGCTACACCTTC
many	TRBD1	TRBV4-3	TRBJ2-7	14	CASSPGTADYEQYF	TGCGCCAGCAGCCCGGGGACAGCAGACTACGAGCAGTACTTC
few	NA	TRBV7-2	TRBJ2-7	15	CASSLTYRSSYEQYF	TGTGCCAGCAGCTTAACATACAGGAGCTCCTACGAGCAGTACTTC
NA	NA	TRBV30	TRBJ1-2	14	CAWSVGTINYGYTF	TGTGCCTGGAGTGTCGGGACAATTAACTATGGCTACACCTTC
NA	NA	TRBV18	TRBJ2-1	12	CASSTVGGEQFF	TGTGCCAGCTCAACCGTGGGGGGTGAGCAGTTCTTC
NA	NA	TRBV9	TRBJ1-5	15	CASSVEAGYNQPQHF	TGTGCCAGCAGCGTAGAGGCGGGCTACAATCAGCCCCAGCATTTT
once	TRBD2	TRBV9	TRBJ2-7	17	CASSIGDGLAATYEQYF	TGTGCCAGCAGCATCGGCGACGGACTAGCGGCTACTTACGAGCAGTACTTC
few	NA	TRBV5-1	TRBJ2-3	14	CASSSQDLADTQYF	TGCGCCAGCAGCTCCCAGGACCTGGCGGATACGCAGTATTTT
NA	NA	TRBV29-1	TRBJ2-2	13	CSARWANTGELFF	TGCAGCGCCCGGTGGGCCAACACCGGGGAGCTGTTTTTT
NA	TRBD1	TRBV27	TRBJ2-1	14	CASSLGDRVGEQFF	TGTGCCAGCAGTTTGGGGGACAGGGTGGGCGAGCAGTTCTTC
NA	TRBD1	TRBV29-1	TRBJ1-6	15	CSVRLGQGNNSPLHF	TGCAGCGTGAGATTAGGACAGGGTAATAATTCACCCCTCCACTTT
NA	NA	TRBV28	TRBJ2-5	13	CASSLWGKETQYF	TGTGCCAGCAGTTTATGGGGCAAGGAGACCCAGTACTTC
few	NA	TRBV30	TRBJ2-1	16	CAWSVTRSTKGSEQFF	TGTGCCTGGAGCGTCACACGGAGCACGAAGGGGTCGGAGCAGTTCTTC
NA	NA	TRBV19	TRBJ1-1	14	CASSHAGVGTEAFF	TGTGCCAGTAGTCACGCGGGGGTAGGGACTGAAGCTTTCTTT
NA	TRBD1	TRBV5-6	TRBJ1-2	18	CASSFFNDRGLFNYGYTF	TGTGCCAGCAGCTTTTTCAATGACAGGGGTCTTTTTAACTATGGCTACACCTTC
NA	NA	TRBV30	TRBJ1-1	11	CAWKRGTEAFF	TGTGCCTGGAAGAGGGGTACTGAAGCTTTCTTT
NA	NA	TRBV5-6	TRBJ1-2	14	CASSPRVGGYGYTF	TGTGCCAGCAGCCCCCGGGTGGGAGGCTATGGCTACACCTTC
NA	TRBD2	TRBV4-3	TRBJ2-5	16	CASSVIAGPAQETQYF	TGCGCCAGCAGCGTTATAGCGGGTCCTGCCCAAGAGACCCAGTACTTC
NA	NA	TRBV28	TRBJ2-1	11	CAIRQNNEQFF	TGTGCCATCCGCCAGAACAATGAGCAGTTCTTC
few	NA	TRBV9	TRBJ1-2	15	CASSIHERQGSGYTF	TGTGCCAGCAGCATCCATGAACGGCAGGGGTCTGGCTACACCTTC
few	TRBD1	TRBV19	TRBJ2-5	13	CASSDRGGETQYF	TGTGCCAGTAGCGACAGGGGGGGCGAGACCCAGTACTTC
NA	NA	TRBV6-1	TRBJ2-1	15	CASSDPKDSYNEQFF	TGTGCCAGCAGTGATCCCAAGGACTCCTACAATGAGCAGTTCTTC
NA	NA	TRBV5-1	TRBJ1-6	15	CASSLIPGMDSPLHF	TGCGCCAGCAGCTTGATACCGGGGATGGATTCACCCCTCCACTTT
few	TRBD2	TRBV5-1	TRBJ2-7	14	CASSLFSGDDEQYF	TGCGCCAGCAGCTTGTTCAGCGGGGACGACGAGCAGTACTTC
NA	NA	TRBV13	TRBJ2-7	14	CASSPRGGSYEQYF	TGTGCCAGCAGCCCCCGAGGCGGCTCCTACGAGCAGTACTTC
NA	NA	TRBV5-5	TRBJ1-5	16	CASSLYGGASLEPQHF	TGTGCCAGCAGCTTGTATGGGGGCGCGAGCTTGGAGCCCCAGCATTTT
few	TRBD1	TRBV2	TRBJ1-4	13	CASRPRGSEKLFF	TGTGCCAGCAGGCCCAGGGGGAGTGAAAAACTGTTTTTT
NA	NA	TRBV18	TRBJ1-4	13	CASSASLNEKLFF	TGTGCCAGCTCGGCGTCTCTTAATGAAAAACTGTTTTTT
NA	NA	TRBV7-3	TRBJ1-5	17	CASSFRHIYGSNQPQHF	TGTGCCAGCAGCTTCCGTCACATTTATGGAAGCAATCAGCCCCAGCATTTT
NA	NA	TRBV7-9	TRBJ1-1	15	CASSSQSIEGTEAFF	TGTGCCAGCAGCTCGCAGTCAATTGAGGGCACTGAAGCTTTCTTT
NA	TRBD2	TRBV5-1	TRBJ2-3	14	CASSWGLGTDTQYF	TGCGCCAGCAGTTGGGGACTAGGGACCGATACGCAGTATTTT
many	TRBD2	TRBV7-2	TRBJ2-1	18	CASSLTTSGSRAYNEQFF	TGTGCCAGCAGCTTAACGACTAGCGGGAGTCGGGCCTACAATGAGCAGTTCTTC
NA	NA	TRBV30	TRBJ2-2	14	CAWRPDVRAGELFF	TGTGCCTGGAGGCCTGACGTACGGGCCGGGGAGCTGTTTTTT
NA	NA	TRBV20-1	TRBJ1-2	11	CSALWAKGYTF	TGCAGTGCCCTATGGGCAAAGGGCTACACCTTC
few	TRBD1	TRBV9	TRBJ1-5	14	CASSADRGGQPQHF	TGTGCCAGCAGCGCGGACAGGGGAGGGCAGCCCCAGCATTTT
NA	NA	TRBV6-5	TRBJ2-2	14	CASSFRWNTGELFF	TGTGCCAGCAGCTTCAGGTGGAACACCGGGGAGCTGTTTTTT
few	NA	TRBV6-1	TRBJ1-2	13	CASSVDGGYGYTF	TGTGCCAGCAGTGTAGACGGCGGCTATGGCTACACCTTC
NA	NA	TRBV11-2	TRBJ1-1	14	CASTRRDTPLMVWF	TGTGCCAGCACCAGACGGGACACACCTCTGATGGTTTGGTTT